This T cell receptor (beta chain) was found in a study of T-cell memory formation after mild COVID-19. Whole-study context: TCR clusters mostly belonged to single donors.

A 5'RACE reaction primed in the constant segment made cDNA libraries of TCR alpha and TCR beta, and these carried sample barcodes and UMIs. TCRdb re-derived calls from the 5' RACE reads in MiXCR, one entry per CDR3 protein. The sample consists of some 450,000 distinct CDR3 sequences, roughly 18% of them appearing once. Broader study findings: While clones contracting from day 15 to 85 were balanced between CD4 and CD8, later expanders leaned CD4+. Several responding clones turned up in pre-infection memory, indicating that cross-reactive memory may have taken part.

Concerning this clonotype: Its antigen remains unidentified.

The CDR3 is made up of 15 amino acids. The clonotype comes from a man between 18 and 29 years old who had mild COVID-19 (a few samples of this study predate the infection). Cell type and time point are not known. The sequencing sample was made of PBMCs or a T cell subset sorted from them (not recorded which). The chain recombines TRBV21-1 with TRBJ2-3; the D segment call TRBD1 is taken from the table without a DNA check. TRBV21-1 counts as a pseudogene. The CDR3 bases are TGTGCCAGCAGCGGACAGGGTGTTGGCACAGATACGCAGTATTTT. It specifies CASSGQGVGTDTQYF.